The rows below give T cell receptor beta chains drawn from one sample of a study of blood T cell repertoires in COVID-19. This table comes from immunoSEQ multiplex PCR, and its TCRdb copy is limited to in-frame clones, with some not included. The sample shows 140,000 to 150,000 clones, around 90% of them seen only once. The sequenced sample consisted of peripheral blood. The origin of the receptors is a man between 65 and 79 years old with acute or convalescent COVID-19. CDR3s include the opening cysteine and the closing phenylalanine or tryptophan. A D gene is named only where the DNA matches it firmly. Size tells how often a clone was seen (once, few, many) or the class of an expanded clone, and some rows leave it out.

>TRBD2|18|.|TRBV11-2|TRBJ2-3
CASSLAPGSGIPTDTQYF
TGTGCCAGCAGCTTGGCCCCAGGGAGCGGGATCCCCACAGATACGCAGTATTTT
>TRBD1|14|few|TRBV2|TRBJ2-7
CASSPGQGAREQYF
TGTGCCAGCAGCCCGGGACAGGGGGCGCGTGAGCAGTACTTC
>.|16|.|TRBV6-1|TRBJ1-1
CASSEPGESGGTEAFF
TGTGCCAGCAGTGAACCCGGTGAATCCGGGGGCACTGAAGCTTTCTTT
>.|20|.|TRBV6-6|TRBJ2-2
CASSPRGWVGNQAGTGELFF
TGTGCCAGCAGTCCTCGGGGTTGGGTGGGAAACCAAGCCGGGACCGGGGAGCTGTTTTTT
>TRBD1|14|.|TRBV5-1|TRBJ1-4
CASSQGQGSEKLFF
TGCGCCAGCAGCCAGGGACAGGGAAGTGAAAAACTGTTTTTT
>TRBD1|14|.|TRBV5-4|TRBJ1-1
CASSRDRLNTEAFF
TGTGCCAGCAGCCGGGACAGGTTGAACACTGAAGCTTTCTTT
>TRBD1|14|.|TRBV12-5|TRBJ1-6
CASGVTGWNSPLHF
TGTGCTAGTGGTGTGACAGGGTGGAATTCACCCCTCCACTTT
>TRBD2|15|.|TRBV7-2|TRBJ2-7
CASSLASSGTYEQYF
TGTGCCAGCAGCTTAGCGTCTAGCGGAACCTACGAGCAGTACTTC
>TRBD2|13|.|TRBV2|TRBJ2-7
CASLRAGDGEQYF
TGTGCCAGCCTAAGAGCGGGGGACGGCGAGCAGTACTTC
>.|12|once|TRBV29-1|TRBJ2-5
CSADSNEETQYF
TGCAGCGCAGACAGCAACGAAGAGACCCAGTACTTC
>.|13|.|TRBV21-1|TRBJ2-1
CASRDSAYNEQFF
TGTGCCAGCCGGGACAGCGCTTACAATGAGCAGTTCTTC
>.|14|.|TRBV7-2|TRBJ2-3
CASSLSHGSDTQYF
TGTGCCAGCAGCTTATCACACGGGTCAGATACGCAGTATTTT
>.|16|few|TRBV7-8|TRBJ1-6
CASSLNRHPDNSPLHF
TGTGCCAGCAGCCTCAATCGACACCCAGATAATTCACCCCTCCACTTT
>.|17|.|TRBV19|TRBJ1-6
CASSIRRESSYNSPLHF
TGTGCCAGTAGTATAAGAAGAGAGAGCTCCTATAATTCACCCCTCCACTTT
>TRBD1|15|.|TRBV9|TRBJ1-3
CASSGRDSPGNTIYF
TGTGCCAGCAGCGGCCGGGACAGCCCTGGAAACACCATATATTTT
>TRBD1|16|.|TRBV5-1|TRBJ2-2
CASSYGTGGAPGELFF
TGCGCCAGCAGCTACGGGACAGGGGGCGCCCCCGGGGAGCTGTTTTTT
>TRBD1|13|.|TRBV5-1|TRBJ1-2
CASSLGTGYGYTF
TGCGCCAGCAGCTTGGGGACAGGGTATGGCTACACCTTC
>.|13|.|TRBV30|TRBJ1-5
CAWNEYSNQPQHF
TGTGCCTGGAACGAGTATAGCAATCAGCCCCAGCATTTT
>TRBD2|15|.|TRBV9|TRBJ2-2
CASSILAEGTGELFF
TGTGCCAGCAGCATACTAGCGGAGGGGACCGGGGAGCTGTTTTTT
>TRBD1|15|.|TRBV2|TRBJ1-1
CASALAGTGNTEAFF
TGTGCCAGTGCTTTGGCCGGGACAGGGAACACTGAAGCTTTCTTT
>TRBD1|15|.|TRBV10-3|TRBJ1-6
CAISPGTGENSPLHF
TGTGCCATCAGCCCTGGGACAGGGGAGAATTCACCCCTCCACTTT
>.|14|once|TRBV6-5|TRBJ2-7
CASSYRQGNYEQYF
TGTGCCAGCAGTTACCGGCAGGGAAACTACGAGCAGTACTTC
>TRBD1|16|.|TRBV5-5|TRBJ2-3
CASSAGQAQHTDTQYF
TGTGCCAGCAGCGCGGGACAGGCGCAACACACAGATACGCAGTATTTT
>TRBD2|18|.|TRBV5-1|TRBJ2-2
CASSLAGLAGPNTGELFF
TGCGCCAGCAGCTTGGCCGGGCTAGCGGGGCCAAACACCGGGGAGCTGTTTTTT
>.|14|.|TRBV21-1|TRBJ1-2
CASSFLRDRQPGTF
TGTGCCAGCAGCTTTCTTCGGGACAGACAACCAGGTACCTTC
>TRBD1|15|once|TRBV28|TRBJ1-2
CASIEGTDLSSGYTF
TGTGCCAGCATCGAAGGGACAGACCTTTCGAGCGGCTACACCTTC
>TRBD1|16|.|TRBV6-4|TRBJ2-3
CASSTSGQGGPDTQYF
TGTGCCAGCAGCACCTCGGGACAGGGTGGGCCCGATACGCAGTATTTT
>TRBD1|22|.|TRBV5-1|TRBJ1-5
CASSLPGQGVSVPPARSQPQHF
TGCGCCAGCAGCTTACCGGGACAGGGGGTCTCTGTGCCTCCCGCCCGATCTCAGCCCCAGCATTTT
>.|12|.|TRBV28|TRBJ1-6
CASTGEHSPLHF
TGTGCCAGCACGGGAGAACATTCACCCCTCCACTTT
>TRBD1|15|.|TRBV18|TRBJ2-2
CASSPQGQGSGELFF
TGTGCCAGCTCACCGCAGGGACAGGGGTCCGGGGAGCTGTTTTTT
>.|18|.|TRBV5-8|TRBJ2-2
CASSLVQGSFPNTGELFF
TGTGCCAGCAGCTTGGTACAGGGTTCGTTCCCGAACACCGGGGAGCTGTTTTTT
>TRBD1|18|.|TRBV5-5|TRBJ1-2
CASSDRDRPGGYHGGYTF
TGTGCCAGCAGCGACCGGGACAGGCCCGGGGGATATCACGGGGGCTACACCTTC
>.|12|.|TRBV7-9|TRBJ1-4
CASSLQGEKLFF
TGTGCCAGCAGCTTACAGGGTGAAAAACTGTTTTTT
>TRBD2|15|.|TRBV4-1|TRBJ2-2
CASSKGLAVTGELFF
TGCGCCAGCTCTAAAGGACTAGCGGTTACCGGGGAGCTGTTTTTT
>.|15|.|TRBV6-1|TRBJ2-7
CASSDGGTGFYEQYF
TGTGCCAGCAGTGACGGAGGTACAGGGTTTTACGAGCAGTACTTC
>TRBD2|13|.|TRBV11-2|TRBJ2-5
CASSFGGGETQYF
TGTGCCAGCAGCTTCGGGGGAGGGGAGACCCAGTACTTC
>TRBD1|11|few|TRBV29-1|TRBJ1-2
CSVGQGGGYTF
TGCAGCGTGGGACAGGGAGGTGGCTACACCTTC
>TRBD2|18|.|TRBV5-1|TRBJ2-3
CASSSPSKREDWTDTQYF
TGCGCCAGCAGCTCACCATCTAAGCGGGAGGATTGGACAGATACGCAGTATTTT
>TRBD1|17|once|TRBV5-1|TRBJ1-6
CASSIGTGGSYNSPLHF
TGCGCCAGCAGCATAGGGACAGGGGGCTCCTATAATTCACCCCTCCACTTT
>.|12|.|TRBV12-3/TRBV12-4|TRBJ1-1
CASRGEGDEAFF
TGTGCCAGCAGGGGGGAGGGCGATGAAGCTTTCTTT
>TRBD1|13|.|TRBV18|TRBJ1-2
CASSSDRDYGYTF
TGTGCCAGCTCGTCGGACAGGGACTATGGCTACACCTTC
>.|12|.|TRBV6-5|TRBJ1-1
CASSYSTGEAFF
TGTGCCAGCAGTTACTCTACCGGGGAAGCTTTCTTT
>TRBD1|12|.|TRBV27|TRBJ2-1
CAIGTAYNEQFF
TGTGCCATCGGGACAGCCTACAATGAGCAGTTCTTC
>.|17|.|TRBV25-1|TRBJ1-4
CASSEWGGITTNEKLFF
TGTGCCAGCAGTGAATGGGGGGGGATAACAACTAATGAAAAACTGTTTTTT
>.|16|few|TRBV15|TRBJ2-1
CATSRDPGGSRNEQFF
TGTGCCACCAGCAGAGATCCTGGGGGGAGCAGGAATGAGCAGTTCTTC
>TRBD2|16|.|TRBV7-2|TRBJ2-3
CASSRTGGSGADTQYF
TGTGCCAGCAGTCGCACTGGGGGTAGCGGGGCAGATACGCAGTATTTT
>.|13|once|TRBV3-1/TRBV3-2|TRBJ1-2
CASSLTVDTGYTF
TGTGCCAGCAGCCTGACAGTTGACACTGGCTACACCTTC
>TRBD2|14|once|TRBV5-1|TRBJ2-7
CASTSSGGGDEQYF
TGCGCCAGCACGAGTAGCGGGGGCGGCGACGAGCAGTACTTC
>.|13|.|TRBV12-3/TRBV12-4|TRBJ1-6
CASSFLRDSPLHF
TGTGCCAGCAGTTTCCTCAGGGATTCACCCCTCCACTTT
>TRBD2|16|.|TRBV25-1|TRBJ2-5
CASSLGLAGVRETQYF
TGTGCCAGCAGTCTTGGACTAGCGGGAGTTCGGGAGACCCAGTACTTC
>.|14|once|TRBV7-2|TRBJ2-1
CATRGGASMGEQFF
TGTGCCACTCGAGGAGGGGCAAGTATGGGTGAGCAGTTCTTC